The rows below give T cell receptor beta chains drawn from one sample of a study of lymphopenia after photon versus proton radiotherapy. Produced via immunoSEQ multiplex PCR; TCRdb's table is partial and in-frame only. The sample contains roughly 35,000 clones, roughly 84% of which appear only once. The sequencing used peripheral blood, collected from a patient treated with photon-based radiotherapy. The source of these receptors is a man in his fifties or sixties with gastric cancer. The CDR3 runs from the conserved cysteine through the conserved F or W. The D gene is left open where the match is weak.

D gene: TRBD1
J gene: TRBJ2-1
V gene: TRBV10-3
CDR3 protein: CAISEMGQGHYNEQFF
CDR3 DNA: TGTGCCATCAGTGAAATGGGACAGGGCCACTACAATGAGCAGTTCTTC

D gene: -
J gene: TRBJ2-1
V gene: TRBV7-2
CDR3 protein: CASRRTGSYEQFF
CDR3 DNA: TGTGCCAGCAGGCGAACAGGGTCCTATGAGCAGTTCTTC

D gene: -
J gene: TRBJ1-2
V gene: TRBV11-3
CDR3 protein: CASSLLRQGALSMANYGYTF
CDR3 DNA: TGTGCCAGCAGCTTATTACGGCAGGGAGCCTTATCCATGGCTAACTATGGCTACACCTTC

D gene: -
J gene: TRBJ2-7
V gene: TRBV6-5
CDR3 protein: CASSRLPQGHSEQYF
CDR3 DNA: TGTGCCAGCAGCCGGCTACCCCAGGGACATAGCGAGCAGTACTTC

D gene: -
J gene: TRBJ1-1
V gene: TRBV7-2
CDR3 protein: CASSYYSQNTEAFF
CDR3 DNA: TGTGCCAGCAGCTATTATTCACAGAACACTGAAGCTTTCTTT

D gene: TRBD2
J gene: TRBJ2-1
V gene: TRBV30
CDR3 protein: CAWSGLAGVEQFF
CDR3 DNA: TGTGCCTGGAGTGGGCTAGCGGGAGTTGAGCAGTTCTTC

D gene: -
J gene: TRBJ1-6
V gene: TRBV9
CDR3 protein: CASSSREGYSPLHF
CDR3 DNA: TGTGCCAGCAGCTCCAGGGAGGGTTATTCACCCCTCCACTTT

D gene: -
J gene: TRBJ1-2
V gene: TRBV19
CDR3 protein: CASRVGVWNYGYTF
CDR3 DNA: TGTGCCAGTAGAGTTGGCGTTTGGAACTATGGCTACACCTTC

D gene: -
J gene: TRBJ2-7
V gene: TRBV29-1
CDR3 protein: CSVVDKGREQYF
CDR3 DNA: TGCAGCGTTGTAGACAAGGGGCGCGAGCAGTACTTC

D gene: TRBD1
J gene: TRBJ1-4
V gene: TRBV11-2
CDR3 protein: CASSLWQGASEKLFF
CDR3 DNA: TGTGCCAGCAGCTTATGGCAGGGGGCATCTGAAAAACTGTTTTTT

D gene: -
J gene: TRBJ1-5
V gene: TRBV27
CDR3 protein: CASSLWGGNQPQHF
CDR3 DNA: TGTGCCAGCAGTTTATGGGGCGGCAATCAGCCCCAGCATTTT

D gene: -
J gene: TRBJ2-3
V gene: TRBV19
CDR3 protein: CASGKRASSTDTQYF
CDR3 DNA: TGTGCCAGTGGTAAGCGGGCCTCTAGCACAGATACGCAGTATTTT